This T cell receptor (beta chain) was captured by sequencing in a study of cytomegalovirus exposure and HLA in healthy donors. Study-wide findings and caveats: For most TCR beta V segments, an earlier analysis put the productive rate at about 87% or about 30% of the time. In a later analysis, HLA-associated beta chains showed higher expansion and lower generation probabilities than comparable chains.

PCR involved 60 Vbeta and 13 Jbeta primers. TCRdb's copy holds only in-frame clones and misses some; the assay was immunoSEQ multiplex PCR. This sample yields more than 85,000 clones, of which approximately 9% are seen a single time; 4.5% to 6.5% belongs to the top ten. This clone is deemed medium-sized. What it binds is not known. The TCR originated in a man aged 50-59 years in good health and CMV-seropositive. Sequencing input: PBMCs.

DNA for the CDR3: TGCGCCAGCAGCCCAGGCGGAAACACCATATATTTT. This codes for CASSPGGNTIYF. The chain couples TRBV10-2 to TRBJ1-3; D uncertain. The CDR3 spans 12 residues. The V gene's germline CDR1 is WSHSY and CDR2 SAAADI. V was pared by 6 bases and J by 4 bases, with 7 bases between.